These 18 T cell receptor beta chains were sequenced from one sample in a study of breast tumors, draining lymph nodes, adjacent tissues. Samples came from axillary lymph nodes draining the breast cancer. TCRdb independently ran MiXCR on the multiplex PCR reads; one entry per CDR3 protein. The sample includes 75,000 to 100,000 distinct CDR3 sequences, about 20% of them seen just once. Sequences were obtained from axillary lymph node tissue. All receptors derive from a female donor with breast cancer. Some clones in this sample may be carry-over from other donors' samples.

This clonotype has ten or more counts. This sequence joins TRBV5-5 and TRBJ2-7, with TRBD1 identical over 7 bases. Per the germline V gene, CDR1 is SGHKS and CDR2 is YYEKEE (reference sequence). The CDR3 is 16 amino acids. Trimming removed 2 bases from V and 5 bases from J; junction bases left unmatched: 13. The CDR3 DNA follows: TGTGCCAGCAGCTTCCTTGCGTATGAGGGGGCCAACGAGCAGTACTTC. This sequence encodes CASSFLAYEGANEQYF.

This clonotype was found many times. The chain uses TRBV24-1 and TRBJ2-2; D gene unclear. Trimming removed 1 base from V and 1 base from J, with 6 bases in between. CDR1 is KGHDR and CDR2 is SFDVKD in the germline V gene. This CDR3 contains 15 residues. CDR3 amino acids: CATSDLWRNTGELFF. The CDR3 nucleotides are TGTGCCACCAGTGATTTATGGAGGAACACCGGGGAGCTGTTTTTT.

The chain links TRBV5-1 to TRBJ2-2, with 9 bases identical to TRBD2. Trimming removed 1 base from V and 3 bases from J; junction bases left unmatched: 1. The CDR3 sequence is 15 residues long. The germline V gene has CDR1 SGHRS and CDR2 YFSETQ. CDR3 loop: CASSLRLADTGELFF. DNA for the CDR3: TGCGCCAGCAGCTTGAGACTAGCGGACACCGGGGAGCTGTTTTTT.

V usage is TRBV6-4 and J usage is TRBJ2-4; D remains ambiguous. Germline CDR1 is MRHNA and CDR2 is SNTAGT. CDR3 length: 14 residues. The germline V and J ends were trimmed by 2 bases and 0 bases, with 5 bases remaining between them. DNA for the CDR3: TGTGCCAGCAGTGACGAGGAAGCCAAAAACATTCAGTACTTC. As protein: CASSDEEAKNIQYF.

This clonotype came up many times. The V call is TRBV6-2 or TRBV6-3, the J call TRBJ2-7; TRBD1 matches 7 bases. The CDR3 has 16 amino acids. With 5 bases clipped from V and 2 bases from J, the junction kept 12 bases outside the gene matches. Germline V gives CDR1 MNHEY, CDR2 SVGEGT. CDR3 coding DNA: TGTGCCAGCAGTCCTACCCCAGGGACAGTACCCTACGAGCAGTACTTC. Residues: CASSPTPGTVPYEQYF.

On this clonotype: One base away lies a much larger clone, so this may be a sequencing read error. This chain links TRBV7-2 with TRBJ2-2; tentatively, D is TRBD1 or TRBD2 (6 bases each). Trimming took off 4 bases at V and 6 bases at J, with 12 bases between the two ends. This CDR3 has 14 amino acids. Germline V gene sequence: CDR1 SGHTA, CDR2 FQGNSA. CDR3 region: CASSSARGAGELFF. The DNA of the CDR3 is TGTGCCAGCAGCTCAGCGAGGGGGGCCGGGGAGCTGTTTTTT.

This clonotype has ten or more counts. The chain has TRBV7-9 and TRBJ2-3; TRBD1 or TRBD2 may be the D gene (5 bases each). This CDR3 has 17 residues. The germline V and J ends were trimmed by 1 base and 4 bases, with 18 bases remaining between them. Germline V CDR1 and CDR2: SEHNR, FQNEAQ (reference sequence). As DNA, the CDR3 is TGTGCCAGCAGCTTAGGCTGGGACCCCTGGAACCCAGATACGCAGTATTTT. It specifies CASSLGWDPWNPDTQYF. Supplemented by reference TRBV7-9 and TRBJ2-3, the full variable domain reads DTGVSQNPRHKITKRGQNVTFRCDPISEHNRLYWYRQTLGQGPEFLTYFQNEAQLEKSRLLSDRFSAERPKGSFSTLEIQRTEQGDSAMYLCASSLGWDPWNPDTQYFGPGTRLTVL.

Ten or more counts support this clonotype. This sequence joins TRBV2 and TRBJ2-3; a possible D gene is TRBD1 (6 bases). The V gene's germline CDR1 is SNHLY and CDR2 FYNNEI. V was trimmed by 8 bases and J by 2 bases, leaving 11 bases between them. CDR3 size: 13 residues. The CDR3 coding sequence is TGTGCCAGCCTGACAGGACTCACAGATACGCAGTATTTT. Translation gives CASLTGLTDTQYF.

In its sample, this clonotype was seen many times. The gene calls are TRBV27 and TRBJ2-7; D assignment may be TRBD1 or TRBD2 (6 bases each). The CDR3 consists of 17 residues. The germline CDR1 and CDR2 sequences are MNHEY and SMNVEV (reference sequence). The V end lost 2 bases, the J end lost 6 bases, and 23 bases lay between the germline ends. The CDR3 DNA follows: TGTGCCAGCAGTTTAAGTCCGGGGGCGAACGGGAGACGCGAGCAGTACTTC. Protein: CASSLSPGANGRREQYF.

This clonotype was detected ten times or more. V is TRBV12-3 or TRBV12-4 and J is TRBJ1-2; D unclear. V was shortened by 6 bases and J by 8 bases, with 13 bases between the two germline ends. CDR3 length: 12 residues. CDR3 DNA sequence: TGTGCCAGCAGCCGTAGACGAGGCGGCTACACCTTC. Amino acid sequence: CASSRRRGGYTF.

This clonotype has a handful of counts. This chain connects TRBV30 to TRBJ1-2; the D is unclear. Trimming took 2 bases from V and 2 from J, leaving 9 bases between them. Per the germline V gene, CDR1 is GTSNPN and CDR2 is SVGIG (reference sequence). CDR3 length: 13 amino acids. Here the CDR3 reads CAWSRRLNYGYTF. As DNA, the CDR3 is TGTGCCTGGAGTCGAAGACTCAACTATGGCTACACCTTC.

At least ten counts were recorded for this clonotype. The V and J genes are TRBV3-1 and TRBJ2-7; D not resolved. V was trimmed by 5 bases and J by 3 bases, leaving 5 bases between them. CDR1 LGHDT and CDR2 YNNKEL come from the germline V gene (reference sequence). The CDR3 length is 11 residues. CDR3 residues: CASSFHYEQYF. CDR3 sequence (DNA): TGTGCCAGCAGCTTCCACTACGAGCAGTACTTC.

As concerns this clonotype: This may stem from a read error, because a much larger clone lies one nucleotide away. The CDR3 sequence is CASSLQREIGPYNEQFF. CDR3 bases: TGTGCCAGCAGCTTGCAGCGGGAAATAGGGCCCTACAATGAGCAGTTCTTC. The J gene is TRBJ2-1, the V gene TRBV11-1; 7 bases are shared with TRBD2. Germline CDR1 and CDR2: SGHAT and FQDESV (reference sequence). V gave up 3 bases and J gave up 2 bases; unmatched junction bases: 10. This CDR3 is 17 amino acids long.

This clonotype showed up many times. This chain connects TRBV7-2 to TRBJ2-3; no firm D call. Germline V gene data show CDR1 as SGHTA and CDR2 as FQGNSA. Trimming left V 1 base short and J 2 bases short, with 16 bases between. The CDR3 is made up of 17 amino acids. CDR3 sequence: CASSLVGSGLFTDTQYF. CDR3 nucleotide sequence: TGTGCCAGCAGCTTAGTCGGCTCGGGTTTATTCACAGATACGCAGTATTTT.

This clonotype was observed at least ten times. The chain recombines TRBV14 with TRBJ2-2; TRBD2 agrees at 8 bases. CDR1 SGHDN and CDR2 FVKESK come from the germline V gene. The CDR3 contains 16 residues. The V and J ends lost 1 base and 0 bases, in that order; junction bases with no gene match: 1. CDR3 region: CASSQVAGTNTGELFF. The CDR3 DNA follows: TGTGCCAGCAGCCAAGTAGCGGGAACGAACACCGGGGAGCTGTTTTTT.

Note on this clonotype: Being one base from a much bigger clone, this may be a read error. The chain employs TRBV6-2 or TRBV6-3 and TRBJ2-5; a weak D match, TRBD2 (6 bases). Germline loops: CDR1 MNHEY, CDR2 SVGEGT. The V gene lost 10 bases and the J gene lost 3 bases, with 21 bases spanning the gap. The CDR3 has 15 residues. In DNA, the CDR3 is TGTGCCACCTTCTCGTGGGGAGGAGGGGAAGAGACCCAGTACTTC. Amino acids: CATFSWGGGEETQYF.

On this clonotype: This CDR3 is missing its conserved last phenylalanine or tryptophan, likely due to a read error. The chain recombines TRBV13 with TRBJ1-2; possibly TRBD1 for D (6 bases). CDR1 PRHDT and CDR2 FYEKMQ come from the germline V gene (reference sequence). This CDR3 contains 14 residues. The germline V and J ends were trimmed by 5 bases and 4 bases, with 14 bases remaining between them. CDR3 protein: CASSQRLGAYGYTL. Written as DNA, the CDR3 is TGTGCCAGCAGCCAAAGATTGGGGGCCTATGGCTACACCCTC.

The rearrangement uses TRBV7-2 and TRBJ2-5; 8 bases are a match to TRBD2. J gave up 5 bases and V 2 bases, and 7 bases lay outside the gene matches. The CDR3 consists of 15 residues. Germline lookup yields CDR1 SGHTA and CDR2 FQGNSA. The CDR3 sequence: CASSLMGLGYETQYF. The CDR3 DNA reads as TGTGCCAGCAGCTTAATGGGACTAGGCTACGAGACCCAGTACTTC.